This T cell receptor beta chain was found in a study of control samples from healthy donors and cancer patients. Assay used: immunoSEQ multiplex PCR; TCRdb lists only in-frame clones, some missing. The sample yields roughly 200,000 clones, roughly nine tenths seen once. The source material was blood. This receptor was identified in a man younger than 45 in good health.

The CDR3 sequence: CASSSGGTDTQYF. For the CDR3, the DNA is TGTGCCAGCAGCTCCGGTGGCACAGATACGCAGTATTTT. The chain carries TRBV5-4 and TRBJ2-3; D gene unclear. CDR3 length: 13 residues. V lost 3 bases, J lost 1 base, and 6 bases lay in between. Looked up from germline, CDR1 is SGHNT and CDR2 is YYREEE (reference sequence). The full variable domain, in which reference TRBV5-4 and TRBJ2-3 provide the parts outside the CDR3, is ETGVTQSPTHLIKTRGQQVTLRCSSQSGHNTVSWYQQALGQGPQFIFQYYREEENGRGNFPPRFSGLQFPNYSSELNVNALELDDSALYLCASSSGGTDTQYFGPGTRLTVL.